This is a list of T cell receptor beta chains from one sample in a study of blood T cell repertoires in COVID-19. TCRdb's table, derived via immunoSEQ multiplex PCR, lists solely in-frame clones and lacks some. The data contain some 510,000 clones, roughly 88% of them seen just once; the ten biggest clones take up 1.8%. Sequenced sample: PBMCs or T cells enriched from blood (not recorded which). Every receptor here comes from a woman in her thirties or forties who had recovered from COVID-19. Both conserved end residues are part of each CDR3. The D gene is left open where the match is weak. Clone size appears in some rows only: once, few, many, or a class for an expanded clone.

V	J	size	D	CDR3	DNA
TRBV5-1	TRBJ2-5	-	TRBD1	CASSESPGTGEETQYF	TGCGCCAGCAGCGAGAGCCCGGGGACAGGGGAAGAGACCCAGTACTTC
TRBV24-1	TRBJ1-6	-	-	CATSELAILSRGSSPLHF	TGTGCCACCAGTGAACTTGCGATTTTGTCAAGGGGTAGTTCACCCCTCCACTTT
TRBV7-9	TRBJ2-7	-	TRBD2	CASSPRTSGRVDEQYF	TGTGCCAGCAGCCCCAGGACTAGCGGGAGGGTGGATGAGCAGTACTTC
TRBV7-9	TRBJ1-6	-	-	CASSLTEQSSPLHF	TGTGCCAGCAGCTTGACAGAGCAAAGTTCACCCCTCCACTTT
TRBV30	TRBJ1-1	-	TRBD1	CAWSAQDRLTEAFF	TGTGCCTGGAGTGCCCAGGACAGGTTAACTGAAGCTTTCTTT
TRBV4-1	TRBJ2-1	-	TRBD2	CASSLQLAGGGNEQFF	TGCGCCAGCAGCCTCCAACTAGCGGGAGGCGGCAATGAGCAGTTCTTC
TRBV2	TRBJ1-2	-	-	CASSSLSTSYGYTF	TGTGCCAGCAGTTCCCTCTCTACGAGCTATGGCTACACCTTC
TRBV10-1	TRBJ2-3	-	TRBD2	CASSAELARAQYF	TGCGCCAGCAGTGCGGAACTAGCGCGGGCGCAGTATTTT
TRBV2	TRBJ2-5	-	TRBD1	CASSLVGQVETQYF	TGTGCCAGCAGTTTAGTGGGACAGGTGGAGACCCAGTACTTC
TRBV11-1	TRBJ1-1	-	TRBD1	CASSVVGQGTEAFF	TGTGCCAGCAGCGTGGTGGGACAGGGGACTGAAGCTTTCTTT
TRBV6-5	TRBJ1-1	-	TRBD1	CASSRDREDTEAFF	TGTGCCAGCAGTCGAGACAGGGAGGACACTGAAGCTTTCTTT
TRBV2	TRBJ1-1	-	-	CASSTGGTEAFF	TGTGCCAGCAGTACGGGGGGAACTGAAGCTTTCTTT
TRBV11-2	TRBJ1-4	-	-	CASSRTGRAATNEKLFF	TGTGCCAGCAGCAGGACCGGGCGGGCTGCAACTAATGAAAAACTGTTTTTT
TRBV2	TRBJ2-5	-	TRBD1	CASSTRTGGAETQYF	TGTGCCAGCAGTACAAGGACAGGGGGCGCGGAGACCCAGTACTTC
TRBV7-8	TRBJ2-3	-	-	CASSRSPLRSDTQYF	TGTGCCAGCAGCCGGTCCCCCCTGAGGTCAGATACGCAGTATTTT
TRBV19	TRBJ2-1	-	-	CASSIRPSAGGYNEQFF	TGTGCCAGTAGTATAAGGCCTAGCGCGGGTGGGTACAATGAGCAGTTCTTC
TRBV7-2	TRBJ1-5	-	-	CASSPSVVQPQHF	TGTGCCAGCAGCCCATCAGTCGTTCAGCCCCAGCATTTT
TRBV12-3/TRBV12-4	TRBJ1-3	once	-	CASRHLNGNTIYF	TGTGCCAGCAGGCACTTAAATGGAAACACCATATATTTT
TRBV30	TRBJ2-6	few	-	CAWSDRMHSGANVLTF	TGTGCCTGGTCTGACAGGATGCACTCTGGGGCCAACGTCCTGACTTTC
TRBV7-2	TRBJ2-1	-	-	CASSYQRDNEQFF	TGTGCCAGCAGCTACCAGCGGGACAATGAGCAGTTCTTC